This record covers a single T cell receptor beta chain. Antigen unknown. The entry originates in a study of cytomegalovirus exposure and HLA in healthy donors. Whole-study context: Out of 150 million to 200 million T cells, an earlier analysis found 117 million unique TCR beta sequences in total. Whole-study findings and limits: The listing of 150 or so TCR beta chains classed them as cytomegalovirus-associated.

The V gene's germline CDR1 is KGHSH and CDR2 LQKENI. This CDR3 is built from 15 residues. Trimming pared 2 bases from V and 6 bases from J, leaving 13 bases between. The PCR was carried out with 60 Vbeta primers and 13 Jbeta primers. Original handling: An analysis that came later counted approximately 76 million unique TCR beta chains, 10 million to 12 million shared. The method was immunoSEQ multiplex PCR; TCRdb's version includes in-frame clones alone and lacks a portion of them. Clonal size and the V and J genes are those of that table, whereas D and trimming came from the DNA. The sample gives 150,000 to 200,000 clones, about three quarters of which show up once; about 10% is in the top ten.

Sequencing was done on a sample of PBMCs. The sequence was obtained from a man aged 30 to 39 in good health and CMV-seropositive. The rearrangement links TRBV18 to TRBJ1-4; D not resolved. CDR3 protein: CASSPLAVADEKLFF. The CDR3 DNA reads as TGTGCCAGCTCACCATTGGCTGTAGCTGATGAAAAACTGTTTTTT.